These 19 T cell receptor beta chains share one sample of origin, sequenced in a study of shared T cell receptors in the human thymus. Profiling relied on immunoSEQ multiplex PCR, and the TCRdb table lists in-frame clones only, not all of them. The sample has approximately 730,000 clones, 75% to 90% seen once; the top ten hold approximately 0.01%. This same sample was also part of a study on human thymus T cells.

What was sequenced was thymocytes. The receptor set was obtained from a girl under three years old with a congenital heart defect.

This clone was seen only once. V is TRBV5-8 and J is TRBJ2-7; D perhaps matches TRBD1 (5 bases). Trimming took 2 bases from V and 9 from J, leaving 27 bases between them. The germline V gene encodes CDR1 SGHTS and CDR2 YDEGEE. The CDR3 length is 17 residues. This chain's CDR3 is CASSFSPFHNLGVSQYF. CDR3 sequence (DNA): TGTGCCAGCAGCTTCTCGCCCTTCCACAACCTAGGGGTCTCGCAGTACTTC. The full variable domain, in which reference TRBV5-8 and TRBJ2-7 provide the parts outside the CDR3, is EAGVTQSPTHLIKTRGQQATLRCSPISGHTSVYWYQQALGLGLQFLLWYDEGEERNRGNFPPRFSGRQFPNYSSELNVNALELEDSALYLCASSFSPFHNLGVSQYFGPGTRLTVT.

The chain combines TRBV5-5 with TRBJ2-7, with 7 bases identical to TRBD1. Germline V gives CDR1 SGHKS, CDR2 YYEKEE (reference sequence). CDR3 length equals 17 residues. The junction had 10 bases not matched to a gene; V was cut back by 0 bases and J by 1 base. CDR3 sequence (DNA): TGTGCCAGCAGCTTGGTAACCGGACAGGATCCATCCTACGAGCAGTACTTC. Its translation: CASSLVTGQDPSYEQYF.

The chain links TRBV14 to TRBJ2-7; D is uncertain. Germline values: CDR1 SGHDN, CDR2 FVKESK. The V end lost 0 bases, the J end lost 13 bases, and 10 bases lay between the germline ends. This CDR3 spans 11 amino acids. The CDR3 region has the DNA TGTGCCAGCAGCCAAGACGATGAGAAATACTTC. Translated, it gives CASSQDDEKYF.

V usage is TRBV5-1 and J usage is TRBJ2-3, with TRBD1 matching 12 bases. With 4 bases clipped from V and 1 base from J, the junction kept 13 bases outside the gene matches. Germline CDR1 and CDR2: SGHRS and YFSETQ. The CDR3 runs 19 residues. The CDR3 coding sequence is TGCGCCAGCAGCCCCCGGGACAGGGGGCTCGGGTTCGGCACAGATACGCAGTATTTT. This translates into CASSPRDRGLGFGTDTQYF.

The rearrangement links TRBV5-1 to TRBJ2-1; tentative D call: TRBD1 (6 bases). Looked up from germline, CDR1 is SGHRS and CDR2 is YFSETQ. The CDR3 contains 17 residues. Trimming took off 0 bases at V and 5 bases at J, with 18 bases between the two ends. The CDR3 is CASSLVGGQKRNNEQFF. CDR3 nucleotides: TGCGCCAGCAGCTTGGTCGGTGGACAGAAAAGAAACAATGAGCAGTTCTTC.

The CDR3: CASSHRDSKEGDGYTF. The CDR3 DNA reads TGTGCCAGCAGCCACCGGGACAGCAAAGAGGGGGACGGCTACACCTTC. The chain is built from TRBV7-2 and TRBJ1-2; 7 bases fit TRBD1. Germline V CDR1 and CDR2: SGHTA, FQGNSA. J was trimmed by 8 bases and V by 5 bases; bases with no gene match: 17. The CDR3 consists of 16 residues.

The rearrangement joins TRBV6-1 to TRBJ1-1, with no clear D. The CDR3 runs to 17 residues. CDR1 MNHNS and CDR2 SASEGT come from the germline V gene. V dropped 0 bases and J dropped 6 bases, with 20 bases sitting between them. For the CDR3, the DNA is TGTGCCAGCAGTGAAGCCCCCGGATGGGCTTGCGACCCTGAAGCTTTCTTT. Protein: CASSEAPGWACDPEAFF.

The rearrangement uses TRBV4-3 and TRBJ2-1; D is unresolved. CDR1 LGHNA and CDR2 YSLEER come from the germline V gene. The ends were cut back, 0 bases at V and 10 bases at J, with 19 bases in the middle. The length of the CDR3 is 16 residues. The CDR3 sequence is CASSQEIVEWPREQFF. As DNA, the CDR3 is TGCGCCAGCAGCCAAGAAATCGTGGAGTGGCCTCGGGAGCAGTTCTTC.

In this sample, this clone turned up once. This chain connects TRBV7-5 to TRBJ1-4; the DNA was not compared with TRBD1, the D call given in the table. TRBV7-5 counts as a pseudogene. CDR3 size: 15 residues. CDR3 nucleotide sequence: TGTGCCAGAAGCCCTAGACAGGGTCGGAGTGAAAAACTGTTTTTT. It yields the protein CARSPRQGRSEKLFF.

This chain uses TRBV28 with TRBJ1-6, with a tentative D call TRBD1 (5 bases). Germline-derived CDR1 and CDR2 are MDHEN and SYDVKM. V was clipped by 5 bases and J by 9 bases, with 23 bases between them. The CDR3 loop spans 17 amino acids. DNA for the CDR3: TGTGCCAGCAGTCCCCTGGGGAAGGGGCCCAAGGGTTCACCCCTCCACTTT. Its protein product is CASSPLGKGPKGSPLHF.

This sequence joins TRBV9 and TRBJ2-5; the match to TRBD1 covers 7 bases. CDR3 size: 15 residues. V lost 3 bases and J lost 4; bases outside the gene matches: 9. Germline-derived CDR1 and CDR2 are SGDLS and YYNGEE. The CDR3 coding sequence is TGTGCCAGCAGCGCATTAGACAGGGTGAGAGAGACCCAGTACTTC. Translating gives CASSALDRVRETQYF. The full variable domain, rest sourced from reference TRBV9 and TRBJ2-5, is DSGVTQTPKHLITATGQRVTLRCSPRSGDLSVYWYQQSLDQGLQFLIQYYNGEERAKGNILERFSAQQFPDLHSELNLSSLELGDSALYFCASSALDRVRETQYFGPGTRLLVL.

The rearrangement joins TRBV6-5 to TRBJ2-2, with D possibly matching TRBD2 (6 bases). The germline V and J ends were trimmed by 5 bases and 12 bases, with 16 bases remaining between them. This CDR3 contains 13 residues. From germline, CDR1 is MNHEY and CDR2 SVGAGI. CDR3 in DNA: TGTGCCAGCAGTCCAGACAGCGGAGGGAAGCTGTTTTTT. It yields the protein CASSPDSGGKLFF.

V gene TRBV2 combines with J gene TRBJ2-2; TRBD1 aligns across 9 bases. Looked up from germline, CDR1 is SNHLY and CDR2 is FYNNEI. V dropped 3 bases and J dropped 5; count of bases not matched to a gene: 10. The CDR3 is 17 amino acids. The CDR3 loop reads CASSESGTGGRTGELFF. CDR3 in DNA: TGTGCCAGCAGTGAGTCCGGTACAGGGGGCAGGACCGGGGAGCTGTTTTTT. Full variable domain (rest looked up from reference TRBV2 and TRBJ2-2): EPEVTQTPSHQVTQMGQEVILRCVPISNHLYFYWYRQILGQKVEFLVSFYNNEISEKSEIFDDQFSVERPDGSNFTLKIRSTKLEDSAMYFCASSESGTGGRTGELFFGEGSRLTVL.

This chain connects TRBV23-1 to TRBJ1-6; possibly TRBD1 for D (5 bases). TRBV23-1 is labeled an ORF, and its function is uncertain. V dropped 2 bases and J dropped 10 bases, with 21 bases sitting between them. The CDR3 runs 17 residues. The CDR3 DNA follows: TGCGCCAGCAGTCAAAAGGTGGGTCGGGGGATCGGCTCACCCCTCCACTTT. This encodes CASSQKVGRGIGSPLHF.

The V gene is TRBV19, the J gene TRBJ1-2; TRBD1 aligns across 8 bases. V shed 1 base and J 5 bases; nucleotides not matched to a gene: 12. Germline V CDR1 and CDR2: LNHDA, SQIVND (reference sequence). The CDR3 loop spans 17 amino acids. CDR3 DNA: TGTGCCAGTAGTATAGGGGCAGGGGGCGTGATCGGTTATGGCTACACCTTC. Its translation: CASSIGAGGVIGYGYTF.

This chain links TRBV15 with TRBJ2-7; tentatively, D is TRBD2 (6 bases). The CDR3 contains 17 residues. Trimming removed 5 bases from V and 8 bases from J, with 28 bases in between. In germline, CDR1 is LNHNV, CDR2 YYDKDF (reference sequence). The CDR3 region has the DNA TGTGCCACCAGCCCAGACACGGTGGTTGGGACTCCCCACAAGCAGTACTTC. Amino acids: CATSPDTVVGTPHKQYF.

Worth noting for this clone: The same CDR3 also results from other DNA sequences found in this sample. CDR3 loop: CASSGGQGAYGYTF. DNA for the CDR3: TGCGCCAGCAGCGGGGGACAGGGGGCCTATGGCTACACCTTC. The chain is built from TRBV5-1 and TRBJ1-2, with TRBD1 matching 12 bases. The ends lost 4 bases at V and 4 bases at J; junction bases unmatched: 2. Germline lookup yields CDR1 SGHRS and CDR2 YFSETQ. This CDR3 region has 14 residues.

This chain joins TRBV28 and TRBJ2-3; 7 positions match TRBD2. CDR3 length: 19 residues. Germline loops: CDR1 MDHEN, CDR2 SYDVKM. Germline trimming cut 3 bases from V and 2 bases from J; bases unmatched to any gene: 17. CDR3 nucleotide sequence: TGTGCCAGCAGTTTTCCAGCGGGGAACCCCGACAACCTCACAGATACGCAGTATTTT. Translation gives CASSFPAGNPDNLTDTQYF.

The J gene is TRBJ1-1, the V gene TRBV4-1; D may be TRBD1 (5 bases). Germline V lookup: CDR1 MGHRA, CDR2 YSYEKL. V was clipped by 3 bases and J by 4 bases, with 21 bases between them. This CDR3 is built from 17 residues. The CDR3, as DNA: TGCGCCAGCAGCCAGGCAGCAGGGACTATTACCGTCACTGAAGCTTTCTTT. Translation gives CASSQAAGTITVTEAFF.